Below are 15 T cell receptor beta chains sequenced from a single sample in a study of human T cells and chemical hapten exposure. This sample's time point: pre-sensitization, week 0. This sample's treatment: therapeutic diphenylcyclopropenone sensitization with weekly scalp DPC. TCRdb called the RACE reads again in MiXCR, with one record for every CDR3 protein. The table lists 190,000 or so distinct CDR3 sequences, roughly 30% of them singletons. This specimen was whole blood, taken in connection with sensitization to the hapten diphenylcyclopropenone (DPC). The receptors derive from a woman between 25 and 40 years old with alopecia areata. Some clones in this sample may be carry-over from other donors' samples.

The chain combines TRBV29-1 with TRBJ2-1, with 7 bases identical to TRBD1. The CDR3 sequence is 14 residues long. The germline V gene encodes CDR1 SQVTM and CDR2 ANQGSEA. The trim removed 8 bases at V and 8 bases at J, leaving 15 bases unmatched. CDR3 region: CSLYRIDRAHEQFF. The CDR3 DNA follows: TGCAGCCTCTATCGTATAGACAGGGCCCATGAGCAGTTCTTC.

This rearrangement joins TRBV2 to TRBJ2-7; D call uncertain. The V gene lost 2 bases and the J gene lost 0 bases, with 8 bases spanning the gap. Germline CDR1 reads SNHLY; CDR2 reads FYNNEI. The CDR3 is made up of 14 amino acids. The CDR3 bases are TGTGCCAGCAGTGAATATAGCAGCTCCTACGAGCAGTACTTC. Its protein product is CASSEYSSSYEQYF.

V and J are TRBV7-2 and TRBJ2-1; TRBD1 is a possible D gene (5 bases). The CDR3 extends over 13 amino acids. V lost 4 bases and J 7 bases, leaving 11 bases between the germline ends. The germline CDR1 and CDR2 sequences are SGHTA and FQGNSA. CDR3 coding DNA: TGTGCCAGCAGCTCTTCAGGGCGGAATGAGCAGTTCTTC. Amino acids: CASSSSGRNEQFF.

CDR3 sequence reads: CSARVAGSNTGELFF. DNA for the CDR3: TGCAGTGCTAGAGTAGCGGGGTCGAACACCGGGGAGCTGTTTTTT. The chain employs TRBV20-1 and TRBJ2-2, with 8 bases identical to TRBD2. With 1 base clipped from V and 0 bases from J, the junction kept 1 base outside the gene matches. The CDR3 totals 15 residues. Per germline, CDR1 DFQATT and CDR2 SNEGSKA (reference sequence).

A few counts support this clonotype. The chain uses TRBV28 and TRBJ1-2; D is ambiguous. The CDR3 contains 13 residues. The V and J ends lost 6 bases and 7 bases respectively, with 15 bases between them. The germline V gene has CDR1 MDHEN and CDR2 SYDVKM. The CDR3 DNA reads TGTGCCAGCAGCAAGGCGAGCGTTATTGGCTACACCTTC. Its protein is CASSKASVIGYTF.

The sample holds one count of this clonotype. V usage is TRBV11-2 and J usage is TRBJ2-3, with D perhaps matching TRBD2 (5 bases). Germline assignment: CDR1 SGHAT and CDR2 FQNNGV. The CDR3 is 12 amino acids. V shed 5 bases and J shed 8 bases, with 11 bases lying between them. DNA for the CDR3: TGTGCCAGCAGCGAGCTAGGAGGTACGCAGTATTTT. It yields the protein CASSELGGTQYF.

This clonotype was observed a few times. The chain links TRBV10-3 to TRBJ2-1; TRBD1 aligns across 11 bases. CDR3 size: 14 residues. V was clipped by 8 bases and J by 9 bases; unmatched bases: 9. CDR1 and CDR2 (germline): ENHRY, SYGVKD. The CDR3 sequence is CAIAGGQGAGEQFF. In DNA form, the CDR3 reads TGTGCCATCGCTGGAGGACAGGGGGCGGGTGAGCAGTTCTTC.

This clonotype was observed a few times. The J gene is TRBJ2-5, the V gene TRBV28; TRBD2 might be the D (6 bases). This CDR3 has 12 residues. Per the germline V gene, CDR1 is MDHEN and CDR2 is SYDVKM. V lost 6 bases and J lost 7, with 12 bases in between. In DNA, the CDR3 is TGTGCCAGCAGCCCGATCGGGAGGACCCAGTACTTC. This gives the protein CASSPIGRTQYF.

The chain couples TRBV30 to TRBJ2-5; TRBD2 might be the D (5 bases). Germline values: CDR1 GTSNPN, CDR2 SVGIG (reference sequence). CDR3 length equals 12 residues. Trimming shortened V by 5 bases and J by 3 bases, and 10 bases separated the two germline ends. DNA of the CDR3: TGTGCCTGGGACCAGACTAAAGAGACCCAGTACTTC. This encodes CAWDQTKETQYF.

This clonotype occurred many times. DNA for the CDR3: TGTGCCAGCAGTACAGGGGGCCTGAGCTCTGGAAACACCATATATTTT. Protein sequence: CASSTGGLSSGNTIYF. The rearrangement links TRBV28 to TRBJ1-3; TRBD1 matches at 9 bases. This CDR3 has 16 residues. V trimming: 5 bases; J trimming: 0 bases; junction bases outside the gene matches: 5. Germline V gives CDR1 MDHEN, CDR2 SYDVKM.

This clonotype was seen more than once but under ten times. CDR3 in amino acids: CSAGHNTGELFF. DNA for the CDR3: TGCAGCGCGGGACATAACACCGGGGAGCTGTTTTTT. V is TRBV29-1 and J is TRBJ2-2, with TRBD1 as a possible D gene (6 bases). Deletions cut 7 bases from V and 2 bases from J, with 8 bases between. The CDR3 is 12 amino acids. From germline, CDR1 is SQVTM and CDR2 ANQGSEA.

The gene calls are TRBV7-9 and TRBJ2-2; 14 bases are a match to TRBD2. Germline values: CDR1 SEHNR, CDR2 FQNEAQ (reference sequence). There are 18 residues in the CDR3. The J segment lost 3 bases and the V segment lost 5 bases, leaving 8 bases of the junction unmatched. The CDR3 DNA sequence: TGTGCCAGCAGCGTCGTGGGACTAGCGGGAGAGGACACCGGGGAGCTGTTTTTT. Its protein product is CASSVVGLAGEDTGELFF.

This clonotype was recorded a few times. The chain joins TRBV11-2 to TRBJ2-5; D is ambiguous. Per the germline V gene, CDR1 is SGHAT and CDR2 is FQNNGV. V dropped 4 bases and J dropped 5 bases, with 8 bases sitting between them. The CDR3 covers 12 residues. The DNA of the CDR3 is TGTGCCAGCAGCTGGGAAACCGAGACCCAGTACTTC. Its protein product is CASSWETETQYF.

This clonotype has a handful of counts. The gene calls are TRBV7-6 and TRBJ2-1; 11 nucleotides align to TRBD2. The V gene end was trimmed by 3 bases and the J gene end by 15 bases; junction bases not matched to a gene: 16. Germline CDR1 is SGHVS and CDR2 is FNYEAQ. This CDR3 comprises 16 residues. The CDR3, as DNA: TGTGCCAGCAGCTTGGGGACTAGCGGTACCTTCACCAGTCCGTTCTTC. Translation gives CASSLGTSGTFTSPFF.

The V and J genes are TRBV29-1 and TRBJ1-1; tentative D call: TRBD1 (5 bases). This CDR3 contains 12 residues. CDR1 SQVTM and CDR2 ANQGSEA come from the germline V gene. Trimming removed 6 bases at V and 5 bases at J, with 13 bases between. This CDR3 reads CSVAPGGTEAFF. CDR3 bases: TGCAGCGTCGCCCCGGGGGGTACTGAAGCTTTCTTT.